Detailed here is one T cell receptor beta chain. The data were taken from a study of chemoradiotherapy in HPV16-positive cancers. Some clones are missing from TCRdb's copy, which holds only in-frame ones; the method was immunoSEQ multiplex PCR. The sample has about 10,000 clones, roughly 65% seen once; the top ten hold 11% to 15%. Germline V gene data show CDR1 as SGHTA and CDR2 as FQGNSA. Deletions cut 2 bases from V and 13 bases from J, with 17 bases between. CDR3 size: 13 residues. The chain recombines TRBV7-2 with TRBJ2-5, with D uncertain. The origin of this receptor is a human donor with HPV-associated anogenital cancer. Sampling was performed from a patient who underwent chemoradiotherapy. CDR3 nucleotide sequence: TGTGCCAGCAGCTTAAAGATTACGGCCCCCGCGTACTTC. The encoded protein is CASSLKITAPAYF.